These 17 T cell receptor beta chains share one sample of origin, sequenced in a study of T cell responses to AZD1222 COVID-19 vaccine. Method: immunoSEQ multiplex PCR; TCRdb's copy keeps in-frame clones and lacks some. The repertoire consists of 150,000 to 160,000 clones, with approximately 91% occurring once and the leading ten covering approximately 7.2%. Sequenced here: peripheral blood, sampled after recovery from COVID-19. The receptor source for this set is an adult who had recovered from COVID-19.

This rearrangement joins TRBV4-2 to TRBJ1-2, with unresolved D. The length of the CDR3 is 15 residues. V lost 0 bases and J lost 4, with 12 bases in between. Germline-derived CDR1 and CDR2 are LGHNA and YNFKEQ. The CDR3: CASSQDFSQLYGYTF. The CDR3 region has the DNA TGTGCCAGCAGCCAAGATTTCAGCCAGCTCTATGGCTACACCTTC.

The chain links TRBV3-1 (or the pseudogene TRBV3-2) to TRBJ1-1; no clear D. CDR1 LGHDT and CDR2 YNNKEL come from the germline V gene (reference sequence). This CDR3 comprises 12 residues. Trimming left V 4 bases short and J 4 bases short, with 7 bases between. The CDR3 DNA follows: TGTGCCAGCAGCCCCAGTGGCACTGAAGCTTTCTTT. Translation: CASSPSGTEAFF.

This chain joins TRBV7-2 and TRBJ1-1, with D possibly TRBD1 on 6 matching bases. From germline, CDR1 is SGHTA and CDR2 FQGNSA. V gave up 5 bases and J gave up 0 bases, with 16 bases separating them. CDR3 size: 16 residues. CDR3 sequence reads: CASSGRQVSLNTEAFF. In DNA form, the CDR3 reads TGTGCCAGCAGCGGCCGACAGGTTAGCTTGAACACTGAAGCTTTCTTT.

The chain links TRBV2 to TRBJ1-6; no firm D call. This CDR3 contains 15 residues. Germline CDR1 SNHLY, CDR2 FYNNEI. V shed 6 bases and J shed 6 bases, with 15 bases lying between them. CDR3 protein: CASRGSSRSNSPLHF. The CDR3 region has the DNA TGTGCCAGCAGGGGATCGAGTAGGAGTAATTCACCCCTCCACTTT.

The V gene is TRBV7-3, the J gene TRBJ2-7; either TRBD1 or TRBD2 may supply D (5 bases each). CDR1 SGHTA and CDR2 FQGTGA come from the germline V gene. The CDR3 extends over 15 amino acids. The V gene lost 5 bases and the J gene lost 6 bases, with 20 bases spanning the gap. The CDR3 DNA is TGTGCCAGCAGCATACTACACGGGGCAGGGACCGAGCAGTACTTC. It specifies CASSILHGAGTEQYF. Full variable domain (missing parts from reference TRBV7-3 and TRBJ2-7): GAGVSQTPSNKVTEKGKYVELRCDPISGHTALYWYRQSLGQGPEFLIYFQGTGAADDSGLPNDRFFAVRPEGSVSTLKIQRTERGDSAVYLCASSILHGAGTEQYFGPGTRLTVT.

The chain uses TRBV7-2 and TRBJ1-2, with 11 bases that match TRBD1. The CDR3 totals 14 residues. The junction had 5 bases not matched to a gene; V was cut back by 4 bases and J by 7 bases. Germline CDR1 is SGHTA and CDR2 is FQGNSA. The CDR3 DNA reads as TGTGCCAGCAGCTCGGACAGGGGGCGAAGTGGCTACACCTTC. It encodes CASSSDRGRSGYTF.

The CDR3 DNA reads as TGTGCCAGCAGCGGTACTACAGGGGTGAACACTGAAGCTTTCTTT. Its translation: CASSGTTGVNTEAFF. This chain connects TRBV9 to TRBJ1-1; the match to TRBD1 covers 7 bases. J was trimmed by 0 bases and V by 3 bases; bases with no gene match: 5. CDR1 is SGDLS, CDR2 YYNGEE, per germline. This CDR3 has 15 amino acids.

The J gene is TRBJ2-7, the V gene TRBV15; 8 bases fit TRBD1. CDR1 is LNHNV, CDR2 YYDKDF, per germline (reference sequence). The CDR3 has 15 residues. V was pared by 1 base and J by 3 bases, with 5 bases of the junction left unmatched. CDR3 in amino acids: CATSRAHGTGYEQYF. The CDR3 DNA sequence: TGTGCCACCAGCAGAGCTCACGGGACAGGCTACGAGCAGTACTTC.

This chain joins TRBV7-2 and TRBJ1-5, with D tentatively TRBD1 (5 bases). The CDR3 extends over 15 amino acids. From germline, CDR1 is SGHTA and CDR2 FQGNSA. The ends were cut back, 5 bases at V and 5 bases at J, with 16 bases in the middle. DNA for the CDR3: TGTGCCAGCAGCCCCTGGGGCACAGCCGATCAGCCCCAGCATTTT. Protein product: CASSPWGTADQPQHF.

The gene calls are TRBV7-9 and TRBJ2-1; no firm D call. Germline CDR1 is SEHNR and CDR2 is FQNEAQ (reference sequence). This CDR3 is built from 12 residues. The V end was cut by 4 bases, the J end by 9 bases, with 10 bases between. The CDR3 sequence is CASSSDVTEQFF. The CDR3 region has the DNA TGTGCCAGCAGCTCGGACGTGACTGAGCAGTTCTTC.

The chain recombines TRBV20-1 with TRBJ2-7, with TRBD1 matching 9 bases. The CDR3 has 11 residues. The V gene's germline CDR1 is DFQATT and CDR2 SNEGSKA (reference sequence). J lost 6 bases, V lost 5 bases, and 2 bases had no gene match. The CDR3 sequence: CSAGTGIEQYF. In DNA, the CDR3 is TGCAGTGCTGGGACAGGGATCGAGCAGTACTTC.

The CDR3 DNA follows: TGTGCCAGCAGCTTATTAGGAAACACCATATATTTT. This codes for CASSLLGNTIYF. The V and J genes are TRBV7-8 and TRBJ1-3; D not certain. Germline lookup yields CDR1 SGHVS and CDR2 FQNEAQ. V lost 2 bases and J lost 4, with 3 bases in between. The CDR3 is 12 residues long. The entire variable domain, with the rest obtained from reference TRBV7-8 and TRBJ1-3, is as follows: GAGVSQSPRYKVAKRGQDVALRCDPISGHVSLFWYQQALGQGPEFLTYFQNEAQLDKSGLPSDRFFAERPEGSVSTLKIQRTQQEDSAVYLCASSLLGNTIYFGEGSWLTVV.

Turning to this clone: The same CDR3 arises from other DNA sequences in this sample as well. This chain joins TRBV5-6 and TRBJ2-7; 7 positions agree with TRBD2. The CDR3 loop spans 16 amino acids. J was trimmed by 1 base and V by 0 bases; bases with no gene match: 7. Germline values: CDR1 SGHDT, CDR2 YYEEEE. CDR3 bases: TGTGCCAGCAGCTTGGCCGGGCGGGAGTGGTCCTACGAGCAGTACTTC. This sequence encodes CASSLAGREWSYEQYF.

V and J are TRBV3-1 (or the pseudogene TRBV3-2) and TRBJ2-3; a weak D match, TRBD2 (5 bases). The CDR3 totals 16 residues. V lost 0 bases and J lost 1, with 11 bases in between. Germline V gene lookup returns CDR1 LGHDT and CDR2 YNNKEL (reference sequence). CDR3 sequence: CASSQDTRGGTDTQYF. The CDR3 DNA sequence: TGTGCCAGCAGCCAAGATACCCGGGGTGGCACAGATACGCAGTATTTT.

This sequence joins TRBV5-1 and TRBJ1-1; no reliable D call. This CDR3 is built from 13 residues. Germline V gene sequence: CDR1 SGHRS, CDR2 YFSETQ. The V end lost 5 bases, the J end lost 4 bases, and 12 bases lay between the germline ends. The CDR3 is CASSSYSGTEAFF. The CDR3 DNA follows: TGCGCCAGCAGTTCTTATAGCGGCACTGAAGCTTTCTTT.

This chain joins TRBV24-1 and TRBJ2-2, with D tentatively TRBD2 (5 bases). Germline CDR1 is KGHDR and CDR2 is SFDVKD. The CDR3 consists of 17 residues. V shed 0 bases and J shed 1 base, with 11 bases lying between them. The CDR3 bases are TGTGCCACCAGTGATTTGTCGGTGGGAGAGAACACCGGGGAGCTGTTTTTT. This codes for CATSDLSVGENTGELFF.

In this sample, this clone turned up once. This chain joins TRBV6-5 and TRBJ2-5; 8 bases are shared with TRBD1. After removal of 6 bases from V and 7 bases from J, the junction contained 10 bases not matched to a gene. CDR1 MNHEY and CDR2 SVGAGI come from the germline V gene. CDR3 length: 14 residues. CDR3 loop: CASRRQGTGATQYF. For the CDR3, the DNA is TGTGCCAGCAGAAGACAGGGGACCGGAGCGACCCAGTACTTC.